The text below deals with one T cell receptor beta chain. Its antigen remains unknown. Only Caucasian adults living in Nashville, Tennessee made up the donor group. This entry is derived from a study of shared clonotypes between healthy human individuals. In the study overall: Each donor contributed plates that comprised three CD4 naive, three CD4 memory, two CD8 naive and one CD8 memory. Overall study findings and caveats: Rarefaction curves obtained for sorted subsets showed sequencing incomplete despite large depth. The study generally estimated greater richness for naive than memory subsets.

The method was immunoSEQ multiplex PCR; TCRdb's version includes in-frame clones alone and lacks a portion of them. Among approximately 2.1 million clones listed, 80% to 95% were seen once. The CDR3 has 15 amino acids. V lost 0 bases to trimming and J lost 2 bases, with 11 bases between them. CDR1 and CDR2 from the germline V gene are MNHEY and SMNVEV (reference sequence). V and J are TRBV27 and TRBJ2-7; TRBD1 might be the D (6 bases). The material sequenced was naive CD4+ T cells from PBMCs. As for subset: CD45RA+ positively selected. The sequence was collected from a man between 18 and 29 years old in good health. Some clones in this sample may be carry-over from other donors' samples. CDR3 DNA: TGTGCCAGCAGTTTATCCCCGGGACAAACCTACGAGCAGTACTTC. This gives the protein CASSLSPGQTYEQYF.